The 18 T cell receptor beta chains given below trace back to one sample, sequenced in a study of blood T cell repertoires in COVID-19. Generated by immunoSEQ multiplex PCR, the TCRdb table keeps only in-frame clones and is missing some. The data contain fewer than 200,000 clones, 70% to 90% of them singletons. The sample comprised peripheral blood. These receptors were obtained from a man aged 55 to 69 with active or convalescent COVID-19.

The rearrangement uses TRBV9 and TRBJ1-2; 7 bases agree with TRBD1. Unmatched junction bases numbered 8, after V lost 3 bases and J lost 9 bases. The CDR3 is 13 residues long. CDR1 and CDR2 from the germline V gene are SGDLS and YYNGEE. CDR3 bases: TGTGCCAGCAGCGGCGACAGGGACTGGTGCTACACCTTC. Amino acids: CASSGDRDWCYTF.

A single count supports this clone. The genes are TRBV19 and TRBJ2-5, with 7 bases aligning to TRBD2. The germline V gene encodes CDR1 LNHDA and CDR2 SQIVND (reference sequence). CDR3 length: 14 residues. Trimming removed 4 bases from V and 5 bases from J; junction bases left unmatched: 7. The CDR3 loop is CASSSTWGGETQYF. DNA for the CDR3: TGTGCCAGTAGTAGTACTTGGGGAGGGGAGACCCAGTACTTC.

The chain links TRBV7-9 to TRBJ2-7; D might be TRBD1 (7 bases). Per the germline V gene, CDR1 is SEHNR and CDR2 is FQNEAQ (reference sequence). The CDR3 sequence is 17 residues long. V lost 5 bases, J lost 5 bases, and 25 bases lay in between. The CDR3 here is CASSPGGWLRGYNEQYF. CDR3 DNA sequence: TGTGCCAGCAGCCCAGGGGGGTGGTTGCGGGGTTACAACGAGCAGTACTTC.

J is TRBJ2-1 and V is TRBV5-3; 7 positions agree with TRBD1. TRBV5-3 is an ORF for which the function is uncertain. V shed 3 bases and J 9 bases; nucleotides not matched to a gene: 15. This CDR3 comprises 16 residues. CDR3 sequence (DNA): TGTGCCAGAAGCTATACACAGGGGTTTCCGGAGGTTGAGCAGTTCTTC. It yields the protein CARSYTQGFPEVEQFF.

The J gene is TRBJ2-3, the V gene TRBV9; 8 nucleotides line up with TRBD2. Looked up from germline, CDR1 is SGDLS and CDR2 is YYNGEE. The CDR3 has 14 residues. The junction had 3 bases not matched to a gene; V was cut back by 0 bases and J by 6 bases. The CDR3 sequence: CASSVEGLADTQYF. The CDR3 DNA reads TGTGCCAGCAGCGTAGAAGGACTAGCTGATACGCAGTATTTT.

V is TRBV24-1 and J is TRBJ2-5; D not certain. This CDR3 is 13 amino acids long. Trimming shortened V by 4 bases and J by 2 bases, and 7 bases separated the two germline ends. The V gene's germline CDR1 is KGHDR and CDR2 SFDVKD. CDR3 nucleotide sequence: TGTGCCACCAGTGACTCAGATCAAGAGACCCAGTACTTC. This sequence encodes CATSDSDQETQYF.

The rearrangement uses TRBV6-5 and TRBJ2-3, with 7 bases matching TRBD1. V trimming: 5 bases; J trimming: 11 bases; junction bases outside the gene matches: 10. Germline lookup yields CDR1 MNHEY and CDR2 SVGAGI. This CDR3 region has 13 residues. Here the CDR3 DNA reads TGTGCCAGCAGTAACCCGACAGGGAGAGGGCAGTATTTT. This sequence encodes CASSNPTGRGQYF.

The chain has TRBV20-1 and TRBJ1-1; maybe TRBD1 (5 bases). The CDR3 totals 13 residues. Per germline, CDR1 DFQATT and CDR2 SNEGSKA (reference sequence). The germline V and J ends were trimmed by 3 bases and 0 bases, with 8 bases remaining between them. The CDR3 DNA follows: TGCAGTGCTAGTTTGACAGTGAACACTGAAGCTTTCTTT. It yields the protein CSASLTVNTEAFF.

This rearrangement joins TRBV5-8 to TRBJ2-7; possibly TRBD2 for D (6 bases). The CDR3 consists of 17 residues. Germline CDR1 is SGHTS and CDR2 is YDEGEE. Trimming stripped 3 bases from V and 4 bases from J, with 23 bases between. The CDR3 sequence is CASSSRTSEGAVYEQYF. DNA for the CDR3: TGTGCCAGCAGCTCCCGAACGTCGGAGGGCGCGGTGTACGAGCAGTACTTC.

This clone has more than one count but fewer than ten. V gene TRBV27 combines with J gene TRBJ2-7, with TRBD1 matching 9 bases. J was trimmed by 3 bases and V by 2 bases; bases with no gene match: 2. The CDR3 extends over 14 amino acids. Germline CDR1 is MNHEY and CDR2 is SMNVEV (reference sequence). The CDR3 nucleotides are TGTGCCAGCAGTTTACGGGACAGGGACTACGAGCAGTACTTC. Protein product: CASSLRDRDYEQYF.

A few counts support this clone. V is TRBV3-1 (or the pseudogene TRBV3-2) and J is TRBJ1-2; a weak D match, TRBD1 (6 bases). Germline CDR1 reads LGHDT; CDR2 reads YNNKEL (reference sequence). The CDR3 sequence is 14 residues long. V shed 6 bases and J shed 6 bases, with 17 bases lying between them. As DNA, the CDR3 is TGTGCCAGCAGACATGACGTGGGGGCCCATGGCTACACCTTC. Its protein is CASRHDVGAHGYTF.

This chain joins TRBV2 and TRBJ2-7, with D possibly matching TRBD2 (5 bases). Trimming took off 6 bases at V and 0 bases at J, with 12 bases between the two ends. CDR3 length: 14 amino acids. From germline, CDR1 is SNHLY and CDR2 FYNNEI. The CDR3 nucleotides read TGTGCCAGCAGCTTTTACCGGGACTCCTACGAGCAGTACTTC. Encoded protein: CASSFYRDSYEQYF.

This clone occurred once. The chain uses TRBV5-1 and TRBJ2-1; tentative D call: TRBD1 (6 bases). V lost 2 bases and J lost 8, with 11 bases in between. The CDR3 is 13 residues long. Germline assignment: CDR1 SGHRS and CDR2 YFSETQ. CDR3 sequence (DNA): TGCGCCAGCAGCTTTACAGGGTCGGATGAGCAGTTCTTC. This gives the protein CASSFTGSDEQFF. The variable domain in full, with the rest retrieved from reference TRBV5-1 and TRBJ2-1, is KAGVTQTPRYLIKTRGQQVTLSCSPISGHRSVSWYQQTPGQGLQFLFEYFSETQRNKGNFPGRFSGRQFSNSRSEMNVSTLELGDSALYLCASSFTGSDEQFFGPGTRLTVL.

The rearrangement joins TRBV19 to TRBJ1-1; 9 bases agree with TRBD1. This CDR3 has 17 residues. J lost 3 bases, V lost 10 bases, and 18 bases had no gene match. Germline-derived CDR1 and CDR2 are LNHDA and SQIVND (reference sequence). Here the CDR3 reads CATKRPRTGERDTEAFF. The CDR3, as DNA: TGTGCCACCAAAAGACCGAGGACAGGGGAAAGGGACACTGAAGCTTTCTTT.

The chain joins TRBV5-1 to TRBJ2-7; 12 bases align to TRBD2. The germline V gene encodes CDR1 SGHRS and CDR2 YFSETQ. The CDR3 spans 16 residues. The trim removed 4 bases at V and 1 base at J, leaving 6 bases unmatched. CDR3 in amino acids: CASSPRTSGVSYEQYF. In nucleotides, the CDR3 is TGCGCCAGCAGCCCAAGGACTAGCGGGGTATCCTACGAGCAGTACTTC.

The rearrangement joins TRBV5-1 to TRBJ2-1; D may be TRBD1 (6 bases). CDR3 length equals 16 residues. The V gene lost 4 bases and the J gene lost 0 bases, with 14 bases spanning the gap. In germline, CDR1 is SGHRS, CDR2 YFSETQ. This CDR3 reads CASSAPDRSSYNEQFF. Written as DNA, the CDR3 is TGCGCCAGCAGCGCACCTGACAGGAGCTCCTACAATGAGCAGTTCTTC.

The chain joins TRBV18 to TRBJ1-6; D possibly corresponds to TRBD1 (5 bases). This CDR3 contains 14 residues. CDR1 and CDR2 (germline): KGHSH, LQKENI. V was trimmed by 3 bases and J by 8 bases, leaving 11 bases between them. The CDR3 is CASSPTDVDSPLHF. CDR3 bases: TGTGCCAGCTCACCGACAGACGTAGATTCACCCCTCCACTTT.

The chain has TRBV19 and TRBJ1-4; D is unresolved. Between the trimmed V and J ends, which lost 1 base and 8 bases, there was a span of 11 bases. Looked up from germline, CDR1 is LNHDA and CDR2 is SQIVND (reference sequence). The CDR3 runs 14 residues. The DNA of the CDR3 is TGTGCCAGTAGTATAGGGAGGGTGGGAGAAAAACTGTTTTTT. Protein: CASSIGRVGEKLFF.